This passage covers 6 T cell receptor beta chains from one sample sequenced in a study of T cell clonotyping in hematopoietic cell transplantation. Generated by immunoSEQ multiplex PCR, the TCRdb table keeps only in-frame clones and is missing some. Of 4,000 to 4,500 clones in the sample, 94% are singletons; the top ten hold about 5.7%. The input for sequencing was peripheral blood mononuclear cells, taken 30 days after allogeneic stem cell transplant. The receptor source for this set is a male patient aged 70 to 85 who had an allogeneic stem cell transplant from an unrelated donor, so T cells may come from the graft donor. Some clones in this sample may be carry-over from other donors' samples.

This clone has only a few counts. The sample has other DNA sequences that encode this CDR3 too. This chain uses TRBV4-1 with TRBJ2-3; D remains unclear. There are 15 residues in the CDR3. The germline V gene has CDR1 MGHRA and CDR2 YSYEKL. With 0 bases removed from V and 0 bases from J, the gap between germline ends came to 7 bases. The CDR3 DNA is TGCGCCAGCAGCCAAGAGCCGGGTAGCACAGATACGCAGTATTTT. Residues: CASSQEPGSTDTQYF.

In DNA, the CDR3 is TGCGCCAGCAGCCAGGCAGCGGGAGGGCCGAGTAATGAGCAGTTCTTC. The encoded protein is CASSQAAGGPSNEQFF. V is TRBV4-1 and J is TRBJ2-1; 10 positions agree with TRBD2. CDR1 MGHRA and CDR2 YSYEKL come from the germline V gene. This CDR3 is built from 16 residues. Trimming took 3 bases from V and 7 from J; bases not matched to a gene: 9.

The chain couples TRBV11-2 to TRBJ1-1; D gene unclear. The CDR3 is made up of 13 amino acids. CDR1 SGHAT and CDR2 FQNNGV come from the germline V gene. V dropped 6 bases and J dropped 3 bases, with 11 bases sitting between them. CDR3 nucleotide sequence: TGTGCCAGCAGTCAAAGGTACTACACTGAAGCTTTCTTT. As protein: CASSQRYYTEAFF.

This chain links TRBV30 with TRBJ1-1, with 7 bases that match TRBD1. Germline values: CDR1 GTSNPN, CDR2 SVGIG (reference sequence). With V trimmed by 4 bases and J by 8 bases, 7 bases remained unmatched. CDR3 length equals 12 residues. In DNA, the CDR3 is TGTGCCTGGACCCGCCAGGGGGGAGAAGCTTTCTTT. This gives the protein CAWTRQGGEAFF.

This clone appeared once. This chain uses TRBV6-5 with TRBJ2-1, with 8 bases that match TRBD1. The CDR3 length is 14 residues. Per the germline V gene, CDR1 is MNHEY and CDR2 is SVGAGI. V shed 6 bases, J shed 2 bases, and the junction held 3 bases outside the gene matches. The CDR3 sequence: CASRTGDPYNEQFF. CDR3 in DNA: TGTGCCAGCAGGACAGGGGACCCCTACAATGAGCAGTTCTTC.

V is TRBV30 and J is TRBJ2-4, with TRBD1 as a possible D gene (5 bases). The germline gives CDR1 GTSNPN, CDR2 SVGIG (reference sequence). V was pared by 0 bases and J by 0 bases, with 15 bases between. The CDR3 length is 17 residues. CDR3 DNA: TGTGCCTGGAGTGTCTGGTCCGACAGACTAGCCAAAAACATTCAGTACTTC. As protein: CAWSVWSDRLAKNIQYF. The complete variable domain, with remaining parts taken from reference TRBV30 and TRBJ2-4, reads SQTIHQWPATLVQPVGSPLSLECTVEGTSNPNLYWYRQAAGRGLQLLFYSVGIGQISSEVPQNLSASRPQDRQFILSSKKLLLSDSGFYLCAWSVWSDRLAKNIQYFGAGTRLSVL.